Listed below are T cell receptor beta chains from one sample, sequenced in a study of blood T cell repertoires in COVID-19. Measured with immunoSEQ multiplex PCR; TCRdb has only the in-frame clones, and not every one. The repertoire includes about 130,000 clones, around 89% of them detected once, and about 2% sits in the top ten. The sequenced sample consisted of peripheral blood. All receptors derive from a man in his 70s with active COVID-19. CDR3s include the opening cysteine and the closing phenylalanine or tryptophan. D genes are given only for firm matches. Size is omitted from some rows. Given values are once, few, many or a class for expanded clones.

. | . | TRBJ1-4 | TRBV5-3 | CARSPRGELNEKLFF | TGTGCCAGAAGCCCCCGGGGAGAGCTTAATGAAAAACTGTTTTTT
TRBD2 | . | TRBJ2-2 | TRBV19 | CASSIVRRLAGGGNTGELFF | TGTGCCAGTAGTATAGTGAGGAGGCTAGCGGGAGGGGGAAACACCGGGGAGCTGTTTTTT
. | . | TRBJ2-1 | TRBV19 | CASSIRRDRGSYNEQFF | TGTGCCAGTAGTATACGGAGGGATCGGGGCTCCTACAATGAGCAGTTCTTC
. | once | TRBJ1-3 | TRBV5-1 | CASSLGGTSSSGNTIYF | TGCGCCAGCAGCTTGGGGGGGACATCGTCTTCTGGAAACACCATATATTTT
. | . | TRBJ1-1 | TRBV5-4 | CASSSRNTEAFF | TGTGCCAGCAGCTCGAGGAACACTGAAGCTTTCTTT
TRBD1 | . | TRBJ2-1 | TRBV6-5 | CASRARTGMSNEQFF | TGTGCCAGCAGAGCCAGGACAGGGATGAGCAATGAGCAGTTCTTC
. | . | TRBJ1-2 | TRBV19 | CASRFDSENYGYTF | TGTGCCAGTAGATTCGACAGTGAAAACTATGGCTACACCTTC
TRBD1 | few | TRBJ2-7 | TRBV4-2 | CASSQGDRYEQYF | TGTGCCAGCAGCCAAGGGGACAGGTACGAGCAGTACTTC
TRBD2 | . | TRBJ2-7 | TRBV27 | CASSPLAGVASYEQYF | TGTGCCAGCAGTCCCCTAGCGGGAGTCGCCTCCTACGAGCAGTACTTC
. | . | TRBJ1-5 | TRBV19 | CASSTPLTSGQPQHF | TGTGCCAGTAGTACCCCTTTGACCTCGGGTCAGCCCCAGCATTTT
. | . | TRBJ2-3 | TRBV5-1 | CASSFEGTDTQYF | TGCGCCAGCAGCTTCGAGGGCACAGATACGCAGTATTTT
. | . | TRBJ2-5 | TRBV15 | CATSRPYGGDSSETQYF | TGTGCCACCAGCAGACCTTATGGAGGGGACTCATCAGAGACCCAGTACTTC
TRBD2 | . | TRBJ2-2 | TRBV5-1 | CASSLGGSKTGELFF | TGCGCCAGCAGTCTGGGGGGGAGTAAGACCGGGGAGCTGTTTTTT
. | . | TRBJ2-2 | TRBV7-2 | CASSWAGTVETGELFF | TGTGCCAGCAGCTGGGCGGGGACGGTAGAGACCGGGGAGCTGTTTTTT
. | . | TRBJ2-7 | TRBV2 | CASSDLGLFEQYF | TGTGCCAGCAGTGATCTTGGGCTCTTCGAGCAGTACTTC
TRBD1 | . | TRBJ1-1 | TRBV5-1 | CASSLQGGTEAFF | TGCGCCAGCAGCCTACAGGGGGGCACTGAAGCTTTCTTT
TRBD2 | . | TRBJ2-7 | TRBV2 | CASKASGSSYEQYF | TGTGCCAGTAAAGCTAGCGGAAGCTCCTACGAGCAGTACTTC
. | . | TRBJ2-6 | TRBV18 | CASSPRLSVLTF | TGTGCCAGCTCACCACGTTTGAGCGTCCTGACTTTC
. | once | TRBJ2-6 | TRBV24-1 | CATSDWSSGANVLTF | TGTGCCACCAGTGATTGGAGCTCTGGGGCCAACGTCCTGACTTTC
TRBD1 | . | TRBJ2-7 | TRBV6-2/TRBV6-3 | CASSFNRGPYEQYF | TGTGCCAGCAGTTTCAACAGGGGGCCCTACGAGCAGTACTTC
TRBD1 | . | TRBJ1-1 | TRBV30 | CAWSGQGATEAFF | TGTGCCTGGAGTGGACAGGGGGCGACTGAAGCTTTCTTT
TRBD1 | . | TRBJ1-5 | TRBV18 | CASSPGQGNQPQHF | TGTGCCAGCTCACCGGGACAGGGCAATCAGCCCCAGCATTTT
TRBD2 | . | TRBJ2-1 | TRBV4-1 | CASSQDGGTSGRNEQFF | TGCGCCAGCAGCCAAGATGGCGGCACTAGCGGGAGAAATGAGCAGTTCTTC
. | . | TRBJ2-2 | TRBV9 | CASGGRGPDTGELFF | TGTGCCAGCGGCGGAAGGGGTCCTGACACCGGGGAGCTGTTTTTT
TRBD1 | . | TRBJ2-7 | TRBV6-2/TRBV6-3 | CASSYPDRGYEQYF | TGTGCCAGCAGTTACCCGGACAGGGGTTACGAGCAGTACTTC
. | . | TRBJ2-3 | TRBV19 | CASSLIPGEVDTQYF | TGTGCCAGTAGTCTTATACCGGGAGAGGTAGATACGCAGTATTTT
TRBD1 | . | TRBJ1-2 | TRBV15 | CATSRPVPGQGFRGYTF | TGTGCCACCAGCAGACCCGTTCCGGGACAGGGATTCCGTGGCTACACCTTC
TRBD1 | few | TRBJ1-6 | TRBV3-1/TRBV3-2 | CASSQDDRGQDSPLHF | TGTGCCAGCAGCCAAGACGACAGGGGGCAGGATTCACCCCTCCACTTT
TRBD2 | . | TRBJ2-3 | TRBV28 | CASSPRGAGVDTQYF | TGTGCCAGCAGCCCCCGCGGAGCGGGAGTGGATACGCAGTATTTT
. | many | TRBJ1-3 | TRBV5-1 | CASSLGQNSGNTIYF | TGCGCCAGCAGCTTGGGACAGAACTCTGGAAACACCATATATTTT
. | . | TRBJ2-3 | TRBV3-1/TRBV3-2 | CASSPPSWDTQYF | TGTGCCAGCAGCCCCCCAAGCTGGGATACGCAGTATTTT
. | . | TRBJ1-2 | TRBV20-1 | CSALGGSGYTF | TGCAGTGCGCTAGGGGGAAGCGGCTACACCTTC
TRBD1 | . | TRBJ1-6 | TRBV4-1 | CASSLRQGDNSPLHF | TGCGCCAGCAGCCTGCGACAGGGAGATAATTCACCCCTCCACTTT
TRBD1 | once | TRBJ1-4 | TRBV5-1 | CASSFKTGIEGKLFF | TGCGCCAGCAGCTTTAAGACAGGGATTGAGGGAAAACTGTTTTTT
. | once | TRBJ2-2 | TRBV7-8 | CASSPPGHNTGELFF | TGTGCCAGCAGCCCCCCGGGACACAACACCGGGGAGCTGTTTTTT
. | . | TRBJ2-5 | TRBV14 | CASSQRQGLFQETQYF | TGTGCCAGCAGCCAAAGGCAGGGCCTATTCCAAGAGACCCAGTACTTC
TRBD2 | . | TRBJ2-7 | TRBV7-2 | CASSFSGGNEQYF | TGTGCCAGCAGCTTCTCGGGGGGGAACGAGCAGTACTTC
. | . | TRBJ1-1 | TRBV5-5 | CASSLQGQKNTEAFF | TGTGCCAGCAGCTTGCAGGGACAAAAGAACACTGAAGCTTTCTTT
. | once | TRBJ1-4 | TRBV4-1 | CASSRHGGTGEKLFF | TGCGCCAGCAGCCGACACGGGGGAACCGGTGAAAAACTGTTTTTT
. | . | TRBJ1-1 | TRBV18 | CASSPDQWTYTEAFF | TGTGCCAGCTCACCAGACCAGTGGACATACACTGAAGCTTTCTTT
. | once | TRBJ1-5 | TRBV18 | CASSPPIDREHQPQHF | TGTGCCAGCTCACCACCGATAGACAGAGAGCATCAGCCCCAGCATTTT
TRBD2 | . | TRBJ2-1 | TRBV18 | CASSPPGREQTNEQFF | TGTGCCAGCTCACCACCTGGGCGGGAGCAGACCAATGAGCAGTTCTTC
. | . | TRBJ2-7 | TRBV2 | CASSVERDYEQYF | TGTGCCAGCAGTGTTGAGAGGGACTACGAGCAGTACTTC
. | . | TRBJ2-7 | TRBV7-9 | CASSPVTDYEQYF | TGTGCCAGCAGTCCAGTAACAGACTACGAGCAGTACTTC
. | . | TRBJ2-7 | TRBV5-1 | CASSTYGAYEQYF | TGCGCCAGCAGCACCTATGGGGCTTACGAGCAGTACTTC
TRBD1 | . | TRBJ2-2 | TRBV5-1 | CASSTTGQGAIGELFF | TGCGCCAGCAGCACGACGGGGCAGGGGGCGATCGGGGAGCTGTTTTTT
. | . | TRBJ1-1 | TRBV10-1 | CASSESGTPTEAFF | TGCGCCAGCAGTGAGTCGGGGACACCCACTGAAGCTTTCTTT
. | . | TRBJ2-5 | TRBV14 | CASSQALRRTETQYF | TGTGCCAGCAGCCAAGCCCTCCGGAGAACAGAGACCCAGTACTTC
. | . | TRBJ2-7 | TRBV3-1/TRBV3-2 | CASSRSRGGGGGYEQYF | TGTGCCAGCAGCCGATCTCGGGGTGGAGGGGGCGGCTACGAGCAGTACTTC
TRBD1 | . | TRBJ1-4 | TRBV3-1/TRBV3-2 | CASSRGTGREKLFF | TGTGCCAGCAGCCGCGGGACAGGCCGGGAAAAACTGTTTTTT
TRBD1 | . | TRBJ1-2 | TRBV6-5 | CATPARGQDYGYTF | TGTGCCACCCCGGCCAGGGGGCAGGACTATGGCTACACCTTC
TRBD2 | . | TRBJ2-7 | TRBV6-6 | CASSPRTSGSYEQYF | TGTGCCAGCAGCCCCAGGACTAGCGGGAGTTACGAGCAGTACTTC
. | . | TRBJ2-3 | TRBV24-1 | CATSDSGPGGADTQYF | TGTGCCACCAGTGATTCGGGACCGGGGGGCGCAGATACGCAGTATTTT
TRBD1 | . | TRBJ1-6 | TRBV28 | CALGQGSYNSPLHF | TGTGCTCTGGGACAGGGCTCCTATAATTCACCCCTCCACTTT